The 6 T cell receptor beta chains given below trace back to one sample, sequenced in a study of beta chain features in type 1 diabetes. The investigators reverse transcribed all of the isolated RNA, so they sequenced expressed TCRB transcripts. Libraries were prepared by immunoSEQ multiplex PCR; TCRdb keeps only in-frame clonotypes and omits some of them. This sample yields about 150,000 clones, of which about 10% are seen a single time; about 1.3% belongs to the top ten. Sequencing was done on a sample of naive CD4+ T cells from blood. The receptors were gathered from a man between 18 and 35 years old in good health.

The CDR3 DNA reads TGTGCCAGCAGAAGGACAGGAATCACTGAAGCTTTCTTT. This sequence encodes CASRRTGITEAFF. The chain employs TRBV6-5 and TRBJ1-1; 7 bases fit TRBD1. Per germline, CDR1 MNHEY and CDR2 SVGAGI. V trimming: 6 bases; J trimming: 4 bases; junction bases outside the gene matches: 5. The CDR3 runs to 13 residues.

In its sample, this clone was seen many times. The chain carries TRBV18 and TRBJ2-7; a possible D gene is TRBD2 (6 bases). The V end lost 8 bases, the J end lost 5 bases, and 16 bases lay between the germline ends. Germline V gene sequence: CDR1 KGHSH, CDR2 LQKENI. The CDR3 extends over 13 amino acids. CDR3 loop: CASLLLRGNEQYF. Written as DNA, the CDR3 is TGTGCCAGCCTACTTCTGCGGGGCAACGAGCAGTACTTC.

This clone has just a few counts. The chain uses TRBV4-2 and TRBJ2-1, with TRBD2 matching 7 bases. Trimming cost V 4 bases and J 4 bases; bases outside gene matches: 13. CDR3 length equals 17 residues. CDR1 LGHNA and CDR2 YNFKEQ come from the germline V gene. CDR3 protein: CASSPSSTGGLYNEQFF. CDR3 DNA sequence: TGTGCCAGCAGCCCTAGTTCTACCGGGGGGTTGTACAATGAGCAGTTCTTC.

This clone was counted a few times. V gene TRBV7-2 combines with J gene TRBJ2-5; TRBD2 matches at 8 bases. With V trimmed by 1 base and J by 0 bases, 10 bases remained unmatched. Germline V gives CDR1 SGHTA, CDR2 FQGNSA. The CDR3 covers 18 residues. DNA for the CDR3: TGTGCCAGCAGCTTAGATGACGGTTCACTAGCGGACCAAGAGACCCAGTACTTC. Amino acid sequence: CASSLDDGSLADQETQYF.

The chain is built from TRBV9 and TRBJ1-2, with D hard to call. CDR1 is SGDLS, CDR2 YYNGEE, per germline. The germline V and J ends were trimmed by 3 bases and 7 bases, with 10 bases remaining between them. The CDR3 has 12 residues. DNA for the CDR3: TGTGCCAGCAGCGCGAGGAGTTCTGGCTACACCTTC. Translated: CASSARSSGYTF.

The CDR3 sequence: CAWSGVARGNTIYF. DNA of the CDR3: TGTGCCTGGAGTGGGGTAGCTCGTGGAAACACCATATATTTT. This chain uses TRBV30 with TRBJ1-3; the D is unclear. The germline gives CDR1 GTSNPN, CDR2 SVGIG (reference sequence). Between the trimmed V and J ends, which lost 1 base and 3 bases, there was a span of 10 bases. This CDR3 spans 14 amino acids.